The T cell receptor (beta chain) under discussion was sequenced for a study of blood T cells in healthy people across ages. A sample-barcoded 5' primer and a J-beta primer mix were used in a second PCR of roughly 7 to 12 cycles. TCRdb called the 5' RACE reads again in MiXCR, with one record for every CDR3 protein. Altogether around 800,000 distinct CDR3 sequences are present, under 30% being singletons, with the ten largest covering around 3%. This sample was also put to use in a study of T cells of mothers and their children. As reported in that work: A few healthy Caucasian mothers, along with their six children, were the donors.

Sequenced: blood. The TCR comes from a boy younger than 18 in good health.

The CDR3 spells CSILGRGGLDTQYF. CDR3 bases: TGCAGCATCTTAGGACGGGGGGGTTTAGATACGCAGTATTTT. The chain has TRBV29-1 and TRBJ2-3, with 8 bases identical to TRBD2. Germline CDR1 and CDR2: SQVTM and ANQGSEA. The CDR3 covers 14 residues. V lost 8 bases to trimming and J lost 5 bases; unmatched junction nucleotides: 12.